A selection of T cell receptor beta chains follows, all from one sample in a study of memory CD4+ T cells and cytomegalovirus serostatus. The method was immunoSEQ multiplex PCR; TCRdb's version includes in-frame clones alone and lacks a portion of them. The data show tens of thousands of clones, with roughly 76% seen just once and around 1% held by the top ten. The sequencing input was memory CD4+ T cells from blood. All receptors derive from an adult in good health and CMV-seronegative. The CDR3 runs from the conserved cysteine through the conserved F or W. Each record gives: V gene, clone size, D gene, J gene, CDR3 DNA, CDR3 protein. The D gene is left open where the match is weak. Clone size is given for some rows only: seen once, a few or many times, or a class if the clone is expanded.

v_gene: TRBV7-2
abundance: .
d_gene: TRBD1
j_gene: TRBJ2-2
CDR3nt: TGTGCCAGCAGCTGGGGGACAGGGTCCACCGGGGAGCTGTTTTTT
CDR3aa: CASSWGTGSTGELFF

v_gene: TRBV6-5
abundance: .
d_gene: .
j_gene: TRBJ1-5
CDR3nt: TGTGCCAGCAGTTATAGAGGAGACAATCAGCCCCAGCATTTT
CDR3aa: CASSYRGDNQPQHF

v_gene: TRBV5-6
abundance: .
d_gene: TRBD2
j_gene: TRBJ2-1
CDR3nt: TGTGCCAGCAGACGGGGACTAGCCAGCTCCTACAATGAGCAGTTCTTC
CDR3aa: CASRRGLASSYNEQFF

v_gene: TRBV18
abundance: .
d_gene: .
j_gene: TRBJ2-5
CDR3nt: TGTGCCAGCTCACCAGGAGGGTTTGGGGAGACCCAGTACTTC
CDR3aa: CASSPGGFGETQYF

v_gene: TRBV19
abundance: .
d_gene: .
j_gene: TRBJ2-5
CDR3nt: TGTGCCAGTAGACGATGGGGAGGAGCGGGAGAGACCCAGTACTTC
CDR3aa: CASRRWGGAGETQYF

v_gene: TRBV5-6
abundance: .
d_gene: .
j_gene: TRBJ1-3
CDR3nt: TGTGCCAGCGGCCTCCAGGGGAACTCTGGAAACACCATATATTTT
CDR3aa: CASGLQGNSGNTIYF

v_gene: TRBV7-8
abundance: once
d_gene: .
j_gene: TRBJ1-6
CDR3nt: TGTGCCAGCAGCTTACAGGGCACAGGTTCACCCCTCCACTTT
CDR3aa: CASSLQGTGSPLHF

v_gene: TRBV21-1
abundance: once
d_gene: .
j_gene: TRBJ2-7
CDR3nt: TGTGCCAGCAGCAACCCCCCAGGGGCCGAGCAGTACTTC
CDR3aa: CASSNPPGAEQYF

v_gene: TRBV28
abundance: .
d_gene: .
j_gene: TRBJ2-1
CDR3nt: TGTGCCAGCAGTTTCACGGCTAGATGGTTCTTC
CDR3aa: CASSFTARWFF

v_gene: TRBV7-2
abundance: .
d_gene: TRBD2
j_gene: TRBJ2-3
CDR3nt: TGTGCCAGCAGCCTCCCTACAGGACTAGCGGCAGATACGCAGTATTTT
CDR3aa: CASSLPTGLAADTQYF

v_gene: TRBV28
abundance: .
d_gene: .
j_gene: TRBJ1-6
CDR3nt: TGTGCCAGCAGAGGAGGCCCCTATAATTCACCCCTCCACTTT
CDR3aa: CASRGGPYNSPLHF

v_gene: TRBV6-5
abundance: .
d_gene: .
j_gene: TRBJ1-1
CDR3nt: TGTGCCAGCAGTTTACAGGCGGCTCGGATCACTGAAGCTTTCTTT
CDR3aa: CASSLQAARITEAFF

v_gene: TRBV10-3
abundance: .
d_gene: TRBD2
j_gene: TRBJ2-3
CDR3nt: TGTGCCATCAGGCGGACTAGCGGGAGTCAAGAGAGTACGCAGTATTTT
CDR3aa: CAIRRTSGSQESTQYF

v_gene: TRBV4-1
abundance: .
d_gene: TRBD1
j_gene: TRBJ2-1
CDR3nt: TGCGCCAGCAGCCAAGATGAGGGGACAGGAACGACCTACAATGAGCAGTTCTTC
CDR3aa: CASSQDEGTGTTYNEQFF

v_gene: TRBV6-6
abundance: medium-sized
d_gene: .
j_gene: TRBJ1-5
CDR3nt: TGTGCCAGCAGCCCCTCTGATAGCAATCAGCCCCAGCATTTT
CDR3aa: CASSPSDSNQPQHF

v_gene: TRBV6-6
abundance: few
d_gene: .
j_gene: TRBJ2-1
CDR3nt: TGTGCCAGCAGTGTCTATGACAATGAGCAGTTCTTC
CDR3aa: CASSVYDNEQFF

v_gene: TRBV7-9
abundance: .
d_gene: TRBD1
j_gene: TRBJ1-5
CDR3nt: TGTGCCAGCAGCCCAACAGGGGTGGATCAGCCCCAGCATTTT
CDR3aa: CASSPTGVDQPQHF

v_gene: TRBV7-8
abundance: once
d_gene: .
j_gene: TRBJ2-7
CDR3nt: TGTGCCAGCAGCTTTTCCTACGAGCAGTACTTC
CDR3aa: CASSFSYEQYF

v_gene: TRBV5-1
abundance: .
d_gene: TRBD2
j_gene: TRBJ2-3
CDR3nt: TGCGCCAGCAGCTTCAGCGGGGGTAGCACAGATACGCAGTATTTT
CDR3aa: CASSFSGGSTDTQYF

v_gene: TRBV5-1
abundance: .
d_gene: .
j_gene: TRBJ1-2
CDR3nt: TGCGCCAGCAGCTCGACACCGGGTTCGTATGGCTACACCTTC
CDR3aa: CASSSTPGSYGYTF

v_gene: TRBV4-1
abundance: .
d_gene: .
j_gene: TRBJ2-7
CDR3nt: TGCGCCAGCAGCCCTGCCGGGACACCTAGTCCCGAGCAGTACTTC
CDR3aa: CASSPAGTPSPEQYF

v_gene: TRBV6-5
abundance: .
d_gene: .
j_gene: TRBJ2-7
CDR3nt: TGTGCCAGCAGTTACCAAATGGATGGCTCCTACGAGCAGTACTTC
CDR3aa: CASSYQMDGSYEQYF

v_gene: TRBV18
abundance: .
d_gene: TRBD1
j_gene: TRBJ2-1
CDR3nt: TGTGCCAGCTCACCCCGACAGGGAGCCTACAATGAGCAGTTCTTC
CDR3aa: CASSPRQGAYNEQFF

v_gene: TRBV28
abundance: few
d_gene: .
j_gene: TRBJ1-5
CDR3nt: TGTGCCAGCAGTTTTGCAGGGTTGGATCAGCCCCAGCATTTT
CDR3aa: CASSFAGLDQPQHF

v_gene: TRBV18
abundance: .
d_gene: .
j_gene: TRBJ1-1
CDR3nt: TGTGCCAGCTCACCAGACACTCCTGGGAACACTGAAGCTTTCTTT
CDR3aa: CASSPDTPGNTEAFF

v_gene: TRBV4-3
abundance: .
d_gene: .
j_gene: TRBJ2-3
CDR3nt: TGCGCCAGCAGCCAGGAGGGGCTAGGCATGGATACGCAGTATTTT
CDR3aa: CASSQEGLGMDTQYF

v_gene: TRBV4-3
abundance: .
d_gene: TRBD1
j_gene: TRBJ2-2
CDR3nt: TGCGCCAGCAGCCAAATACCGGGACAGGGGGTCACCGGGGAGCTGTTTTTT
CDR3aa: CASSQIPGQGVTGELFF

v_gene: TRBV10-2
abundance: .
d_gene: .
j_gene: TRBJ1-2
CDR3nt: TGCGCCAGCCGAGACCCCCACTATGGCTACACCTTC
CDR3aa: CASRDPHYGYTF

v_gene: TRBV10-2
abundance: once
d_gene: .
j_gene: TRBJ2-7
CDR3nt: TGCGCCAGCAGTGATCTCTCGGGAACCGGTGGGGGCAACGAGCAGTACTTC
CDR3aa: CASSDLSGTGGGNEQYF

v_gene: TRBV7-2
abundance: .
d_gene: .
j_gene: TRBJ2-5
CDR3nt: TGTGCCAGCAGCTTTACTAGTCGGCAAGAGACCCAGTACTTC
CDR3aa: CASSFTSRQETQYF

v_gene: TRBV9
abundance: .
d_gene: TRBD1
j_gene: TRBJ2-5
CDR3nt: TGTGCCAGCAGCGTAGGGGACAGGGGAGGCCAAGAGACCCAGTACTTC
CDR3aa: CASSVGDRGGQETQYF

v_gene: TRBV7-3
abundance: .
d_gene: .
j_gene: TRBJ2-2
CDR3nt: TGTGCCAGCAGCTTAGCTAGTAACACCGGGGAGCTGTTTTTT
CDR3aa: CASSLASNTGELFF

v_gene: TRBV29-1
abundance: .
d_gene: TRBD2
j_gene: TRBJ2-2
CDR3nt: TGCAGCGTTCTAATGACTAGCGTGGGAACCGGGGAGCTGTTTTTT
CDR3aa: CSVLMTSVGTGELFF

v_gene: TRBV10-3
abundance: .
d_gene: TRBD1
j_gene: TRBJ1-1
CDR3nt: TGTGCCATCAGTCTAACCGGGACAGGGGGTTCTGAAGCTTTCTTT
CDR3aa: CAISLTGTGGSEAFF

v_gene: TRBV11-2
abundance: .
d_gene: TRBD1
j_gene: TRBJ2-5
CDR3nt: TGTGCCAGCAGCCAGAGACAGGGGGCAGTGGAGACCCAGTACTTC
CDR3aa: CASSQRQGAVETQYF

v_gene: TRBV25-1
abundance: few
d_gene: .
j_gene: TRBJ1-1
CDR3nt: TGTGCCAGCAGTGAATTAGAGGGTTCGTACACTGAAGCTTTCTTT
CDR3aa: CASSELEGSYTEAFF

v_gene: TRBV10-3
abundance: .
d_gene: TRBD2
j_gene: TRBJ2-2
CDR3nt: TGTGCCATCAGTGATGTAGGGGCACTAGCGTCCGGGGAGCTGTTTTTT
CDR3aa: CAISDVGALASGELFF

v_gene: TRBV2
abundance: few
d_gene: .
j_gene: TRBJ1-1
CDR3nt: TGTGCCAGCAGTGAGGGAATTGAAGCTTTCTTT
CDR3aa: CASSEGIEAFF

v_gene: TRBV7-2
abundance: .
d_gene: TRBD1
j_gene: TRBJ1-5
CDR3nt: TGTGCCAGCGGCTTTCAGGGGGCAAATCAGCCCCAGCATTTT
CDR3aa: CASGFQGANQPQHF

v_gene: TRBV6-6
abundance: .
d_gene: TRBD1
j_gene: TRBJ1-1
CDR3nt: TGTGCCAGTAGACAGGGTGACACTGAAGCTTTCTTT
CDR3aa: CASRQGDTEAFF

v_gene: TRBV7-2
abundance: .
d_gene: .
j_gene: TRBJ1-5
CDR3nt: TGTGCCAGCAGCTCTCAGGGGAAAGCCCAGCATTTT
CDR3aa: CASSSQGKAQHF

v_gene: TRBV30
abundance: .
d_gene: .
j_gene: TRBJ2-3
CDR3nt: TGTGCCTGGAGGGAGCCGGGGCTCACAGATACGCAGTATTTT
CDR3aa: CAWREPGLTDTQYF

v_gene: TRBV25-1
abundance: .
d_gene: TRBD2
j_gene: TRBJ2-4
CDR3nt: TGTGCCAGCAGTTATAGCGGGGGGGCCAAAAACATTCAGTACTTC
CDR3aa: CASSYSGGAKNIQYF

v_gene: TRBV4-3
abundance: .
d_gene: .
j_gene: TRBJ2-2
CDR3nt: TGCGCCAGCAGCCAAGGGGTTACTAGCCAATCCGGGGAGCTGTTTTTT
CDR3aa: CASSQGVTSQSGELFF

v_gene: TRBV18
abundance: .
d_gene: .
j_gene: TRBJ2-5
CDR3nt: TGTGCCAGCTCACCCACGACAGCAACCCAAGAGACCCAGTACTTC
CDR3aa: CASSPTTATQETQYF

v_gene: TRBV18
abundance: .
d_gene: .
j_gene: TRBJ1-1
CDR3nt: TGTGCCAGCTCACCATCCCAGGAGAACACTGAAGCTTTCTTT
CDR3aa: CASSPSQENTEAFF

v_gene: TRBV18
abundance: once
d_gene: TRBD1
j_gene: TRBJ1-6
CDR3nt: TGTGCCAGCTCGACAGGGAATAATTCACCCCTCCACTTT
CDR3aa: CASSTGNNSPLHF

v_gene: TRBV7-2
abundance: few
d_gene: TRBD2
j_gene: TRBJ2-3
CDR3nt: TGTGCCAGCAGCTTTAGCGGGGGCACAGATACGCAGTATTTT
CDR3aa: CASSFSGGTDTQYF

v_gene: TRBV2
abundance: .
d_gene: TRBD1
j_gene: TRBJ1-5
CDR3nt: TGTGCCAGTCTCCGGGACAGATATAGCAATCAGCCCCAGCATTTT
CDR3aa: CASLRDRYSNQPQHF

v_gene: TRBV15
abundance: .
d_gene: TRBD1
j_gene: TRBJ2-2
CDR3nt: TGTGCCACCAGCAAAGACAGGGGAACGGACGGGGAGCTGTTTTTT
CDR3aa: CATSKDRGTDGELFF

v_gene: TRBV21-1
abundance: .
d_gene: .
j_gene: TRBJ2-7
CDR3nt: TGTGCCAGCAGGCTTGGACAACCCGAGCAGTACTTC
CDR3aa: CASRLGQPEQYF